These 26 T cell receptor beta chains were sequenced from one sample in a study of blood T cell repertoires in COVID-19. Libraries were prepared by immunoSEQ multiplex PCR; TCRdb keeps only in-frame clonotypes and omits some of them. Found here are 200,000 to 250,000 clones, about 88% of them singletons; the top ten hold 10%. Sequenced input: peripheral blood. The receptors were gathered from a woman between 50 and 59 years old with COVID-19, enrolled during active disease.

The chain links TRBV11-2 to TRBJ1-1, with D unresolved. Trimming left V 4 bases short and J 8 bases short, with 11 bases between. This CDR3 is 12 amino acids long. Looked up from germline, CDR1 is SGHAT and CDR2 is FQNNGV. This chain's CDR3 is CASSSAGEEAFF. The CDR3 nucleotides read TGTGCCAGCAGCTCGGCCGGGGAGGAAGCTTTCTTT.

The chain joins TRBV7-9 to TRBJ1-1; 7 bases line up with TRBD1. V lost 2 bases, J lost 1 base, and 4 bases stayed unmatched. CDR1 and CDR2 (germline): SEHNR, FQNEAQ (reference sequence). CDR3 size: 15 residues. The CDR3 reads CASSLFDRANTEAFF. The CDR3 nucleotides read TGTGCCAGCAGCTTATTTGACAGGGCGAACACTGAAGCTTTCTTT.

The V gene is TRBV4-3, the J gene TRBJ2-3, with 10 positions matching TRBD2. The germline V gene encodes CDR1 LGHNA and CDR2 YSLEER. This CDR3 contains 19 residues. V lost 0 bases, J lost 5 bases, and 14 bases stayed unmatched. The CDR3 here is CASSQDRLRAGGLVDTQYF. CDR3 bases: TGCGCCAGCAGCCAAGATCGTTTGAGAGCGGGGGGGCTCGTAGATACGCAGTATTTT.

This clone occurred a few times. The J gene is TRBJ1-3, the V gene TRBV10-3, with TRBD1 as a possible D gene (5 bases). This CDR3 region has 15 residues. Trimming removed 5 bases from V and 0 bases from J, with 11 bases in between. Germline V gene lookup returns CDR1 ENHRY and CDR2 SYGVKD. Here the CDR3 DNA reads TGTGCCATCAGTTCCAGCAGGGTCTCTGGAAACACCATATATTTT. Translation: CAISSSRVSGNTIYF.

The chain is built from TRBV2 and TRBJ1-2, with 7 bases aligning to TRBD1. The CDR3 is 12 amino acids. Germline CDR1 and CDR2: SNHLY and FYNNEI. Trimming took 9 bases from V and 8 from J; bases not matched to a gene: 9. CDR3 in DNA: TGTGCCAGAAGAAGCGGAGGGGGCGGCTACACCTTC. Protein product: CARRSGGGGYTF.

J is TRBJ1-2 and V is TRBV10-2, with 7 bases aligning to TRBD1. In germline, CDR1 is WSHSY, CDR2 SAAADI. CDR3 length equals 13 residues. V shed 2 bases, J shed 8 bases, and the junction held 5 bases outside the gene matches. In nucleotides, the CDR3 is TGCGCCAGCAGTGAGACAGGGGCGGGGGGCTACACCTTC. The encoded protein is CASSETGAGGYTF.

The V gene is TRBV5-4, the J gene TRBJ2-3; no reliable D call. V shed 0 bases and J shed 5 bases, with 7 bases lying between them. This CDR3 comprises 13 residues. Per the germline V gene, CDR1 is SGHNT and CDR2 is YYREEE (reference sequence). The CDR3 DNA sequence: TGTGCCAGCAGCTTGGACTTTCAAGATACGCAGTATTTT. It specifies CASSLDFQDTQYF.

CDR3 nucleotide sequence: TGTGCCTGGAGGACAGGGGGGCCGAATGAAAAACTGTTTTTT. Translating it yields CAWRTGGPNEKLFF. The chain uses TRBV30 and TRBJ1-4, with TRBD1 matching 9 bases. V was clipped by 3 bases and J by 5 bases; unmatched bases: 4. Germline CDR1 is GTSNPN and CDR2 is SVGIG (reference sequence). CDR3 size: 14 residues.

The rearrangement uses TRBV19 and TRBJ2-2, with D tentatively TRBD1 (5 bases). V was clipped by 4 bases and J by 6 bases, with 9 bases between them. This CDR3 has 13 residues. From germline, CDR1 is LNHDA and CDR2 SQIVND (reference sequence). The CDR3, as DNA: TGTGCCAGTAGTAGCGACAGACCCGGGGAGCTGTTTTTT. Its translation is CASSSDRPGELFF.

J is TRBJ1-1 and V is TRBV19, with 8 bases that match TRBD1. The CDR3 is made up of 14 amino acids. V gave up 8 bases and J gave up 1 base; unmatched junction bases: 6. The germline V gene has CDR1 LNHDA and CDR2 SQIVND (reference sequence). The CDR3 spells CASSSGGANTEAFF. In DNA, the CDR3 is TGTGCCAGTTCGTCAGGGGGCGCGAACACTGAAGCTTTCTTT.

This clone is a singleton in its sample. The chain links TRBV15 to TRBJ1-2; TRBD1 matches at 7 bases. V shed 0 bases, J shed 8 bases, and the junction held 12 bases outside the gene matches. Germline loops: CDR1 LNHNV, CDR2 YYDKDF (reference sequence). This CDR3 has 16 amino acids. The DNA for the CDR3 is TGTGCCACCAGCAGAGATTACGACAGGGTAAATGAAGGCTACACCTTC. The encoded protein is CATSRDYDRVNEGYTF.

The genes are TRBV7-2 and TRBJ2-3; 12 bases align to TRBD2. The CDR3 is 17 amino acids. Unmatched junction bases numbered 11, after V lost 5 bases and J lost 5 bases. Germline V gene lookup returns CDR1 SGHTA and CDR2 FQGNSA. The CDR3 sequence: CASSLFPGLAGLDTQYF. The CDR3, as DNA: TGTGCCAGCAGCCTCTTCCCGGGACTAGCGGGTTTAGATACGCAGTATTTT.

The chain couples TRBV28 to TRBJ2-3; D is unresolved. CDR1 MDHEN and CDR2 SYDVKM come from the germline V gene. This CDR3 has 11 residues. V dropped 7 bases and J dropped 2 bases, with 4 bases sitting between them. The CDR3 spells CASTVTDTQYF. CDR3 DNA sequence: TGTGCCAGCACCGTCACAGATACGCAGTATTTT.

The genes are TRBV6-6 and TRBJ1-3, with D tentatively TRBD1 (6 bases). Germline values: CDR1 MNHNY, CDR2 SVGAGI (reference sequence). Between the trimmed V and J ends, which lost 4 bases and 3 bases, there was a span of 10 bases. The CDR3 totals 14 residues. As DNA, the CDR3 is TGTGCCAGCAGTTCTACAGGGTTTGGAAACACCATATATTTT. This translates into CASSSTGFGNTIYF.

This chain links TRBV11-2 with TRBJ2-3; D may be TRBD1 (8 bases). Germline loops: CDR1 SGHAT, CDR2 FQNNGV. The CDR3 runs 15 residues. Trimming cost V 5 bases and J 9 bases, with 21 bases left between them. The CDR3 DNA follows: TGTGCCAGCAGCCAACAGGGGGGGGCCCCCGGGACGCAGTATTTT. Protein: CASSQQGGAPGTQYF.

This clone has just one count. J is TRBJ1-1 and V is TRBV12-5; 9 positions match TRBD1. CDR3 length: 14 amino acids. Germline V gene sequence: CDR1 LGHNT, CDR2 FRNRAP. V shed 1 base, J shed 3 bases, and the junction held 0 bases outside the gene matches. The DNA of the CDR3 is TGTGCTAGTGGTTTGGGGACAGGGGACACTGAAGCTTTCTTT. Protein product: CASGLGTGDTEAFF. Full variable domain (missing parts from reference TRBV12-5 and TRBJ1-1): DARVTQTPRHKVTEMGQEVTMRCQPILGHNTVFWYRQTMMQGLELLAYFRNRAPLDDSGMPKDRFSAEMPDATLATLKIQPSEPRDSAVYFCASGLGTGDTEAFFGQGTRLTVV.

The chain joins TRBV4-3 to TRBJ1-2; D is perhaps TRBD1 (5 bases). This CDR3 region has 13 residues. Trimming shortened V by 0 bases and J by 9 bases, and 11 bases separated the two germline ends. The germline CDR1 and CDR2 sequences are LGHNA and YSLEER. CDR3 nucleotide sequence: TGCGCCAGCAGCCAAGAAAGGGGAATTAGCTACACCTTC. It yields the protein CASSQERGISYTF.

The V and J genes are TRBV30 and TRBJ2-1; D possibly corresponds to TRBD2 (7 bases). Between the trimmed V and J ends, which lost 2 bases and 9 bases, there was a span of 17 bases. The CDR3 runs to 14 residues. CDR1 GTSNPN and CDR2 SVGIG come from the germline V gene (reference sequence). CDR3 nucleotides: TGTGCCTGGAGTTGGCGGGGGATCAGGGGTGAGCAGTTCTTC. Protein product: CAWSWRGIRGEQFF.

This rearrangement joins TRBV4-3 to TRBJ1-5; 11 bases fit TRBD1. Losses at the gene ends were 4 bases for V and 5 bases for J; bases not matched to a gene: 10. The CDR3 runs 17 residues. CDR1 is LGHNA and CDR2 is YSLEER in the germline V gene. The DNA of the CDR3 is TGCGCCAGCAGCCTGACCAGTGGACAGGGGGCCTATCAGCCCCAGCATTTT. Protein: CASSLTSGQGAYQPQHF.

The genes are TRBV19 and TRBJ1-1, with 9 positions matching TRBD1. The CDR3 is made up of 16 amino acids. V shed 7 bases and J 5 bases; nucleotides not matched to a gene: 14. Germline CDR1 LNHDA, CDR2 SQIVND (reference sequence). CDR3 sequence reads: CASTEGETGGRTEAFF. Written as DNA, the CDR3 is TGTGCCAGTACAGAGGGGGAGACAGGGGGTCGGACTGAAGCTTTCTTT.

This sequence joins TRBV5-1 and TRBJ2-2, with 10 bases identical to TRBD1. The germline gives CDR1 SGHRS, CDR2 YFSETQ. The CDR3 consists of 14 residues. The trim removed 3 bases at V and 7 bases at J, leaving 3 bases unmatched. This CDR3 reads CASSSGQGLGELFF. CDR3 coding DNA: TGCGCCAGCAGCTCGGGACAGGGGCTCGGGGAGCTGTTTTTT. The complete variable domain, with remaining parts taken from reference TRBV5-1 and TRBJ2-2, reads KAGVTQTPRYLIKTRGQQVTLSCSPISGHRSVSWYQQTPGQGLQFLFEYFSETQRNKGNFPGRFSGRQFSNSRSEMNVSTLELGDSALYLCASSSGQGLGELFFGEGSRLTVL.

This clone was detected many times. The chain recombines TRBV7-8 with TRBJ2-2, with 7 bases aligning to TRBD2. V lost 6 bases and J lost 5; bases outside the gene matches: 9. The CDR3 covers 15 residues. Per germline, CDR1 SGHVS and CDR2 FQNEAQ. The CDR3 DNA is TGTGCCAGCAGAGAGACTAGCTTCGTGACCGGGGAGCTGTTTTTT. Amino acids: CASRETSFVTGELFF.

This clone was observed once. V gene TRBV6-1 combines with J gene TRBJ2-1; 11 nucleotides line up with TRBD2. In germline, CDR1 is MNHNS, CDR2 SASEGT. Unmatched junction bases numbered 3, after V lost 1 base and J lost 7 bases. The CDR3 contains 15 residues. CDR3 in DNA: TGTGCCAGCAGTGAAGGACTAGCGGGGTTAAATGAGCAGTTCTTC. Protein: CASSEGLAGLNEQFF.

J is TRBJ2-2 and V is TRBV6-5, with D perhaps matching TRBD1 (6 bases). Trimming left V 2 bases short and J 7 bases short, with 17 bases between. The length of the CDR3 is 16 residues. CDR1 is MNHEY and CDR2 is SVGAGI in the germline V gene. CDR3 nucleotide sequence: TGTGCCAGCAGTTACCTACTCAGGGGAACCGGCGGGGAGCTGTTTTTT. It specifies CASSYLLRGTGGELFF.

The rearrangement uses TRBV2 and TRBJ2-7; 8 bases agree with TRBD1. The germline V gene encodes CDR1 SNHLY and CDR2 FYNNEI. This CDR3 is 14 amino acids long. After removal of 6 bases from V and 3 bases from J, the junction contained 7 bases not matched to a gene. CDR3 in DNA: TGTGCCAGCAGCCCCGACAGGGGCCTCTACGAGCAGTACGTC. Encoded protein: CASSPDRGLYEQYV.

The chain has TRBV19 and TRBJ2-1; tentative D call: TRBD2 (5 bases). Germline CDR1 reads LNHDA; CDR2 reads SQIVND (reference sequence). V was clipped by 3 bases and J by 1 base, with 10 bases between them. The CDR3 extends over 15 amino acids. The CDR3, as DNA: TGTGCCAGTAGTATGAGGGCGGATTCCTACAATGAGCAGTTCTTC. It translates to CASSMRADSYNEQFF.